This T cell receptor (beta chain) was profiled in a study of Graves' ophthalmopathy and Graves' hyperthyroidism. Trimming removed 4 bases from V and 4 bases from J, with 8 bases in between. This CDR3 has 14 residues. The germline V gene has CDR1 ENHRY and CDR2 SYGVKD. The TCR beta CDR3 regions underwent amplification from RNA transcripts. First-round RT-PCR used HTBI primers; second-round multiplex PCR followed. A single record per CDR3 protein comes from TCRdb applying MiXCR to the multiplex PCR reads. The sample includes approximately 1.2 million distinct CDR3 sequences, roughly two fifths of them seen just once.

The sample consisted of peripheral blood or thyroid tissue (not recorded which). This chain links TRBV10-3 with TRBJ2-6, with D tentatively TRBD1 (6 bases). The receptor comes from an adult man with Graves' hyperthyroidism. In DNA, the CDR3 is TGTGCCATCAGTGGAGACAGGGGGGCCAACGTCCTGACTTTC. Its translation is CAISGDRGANVLTF.